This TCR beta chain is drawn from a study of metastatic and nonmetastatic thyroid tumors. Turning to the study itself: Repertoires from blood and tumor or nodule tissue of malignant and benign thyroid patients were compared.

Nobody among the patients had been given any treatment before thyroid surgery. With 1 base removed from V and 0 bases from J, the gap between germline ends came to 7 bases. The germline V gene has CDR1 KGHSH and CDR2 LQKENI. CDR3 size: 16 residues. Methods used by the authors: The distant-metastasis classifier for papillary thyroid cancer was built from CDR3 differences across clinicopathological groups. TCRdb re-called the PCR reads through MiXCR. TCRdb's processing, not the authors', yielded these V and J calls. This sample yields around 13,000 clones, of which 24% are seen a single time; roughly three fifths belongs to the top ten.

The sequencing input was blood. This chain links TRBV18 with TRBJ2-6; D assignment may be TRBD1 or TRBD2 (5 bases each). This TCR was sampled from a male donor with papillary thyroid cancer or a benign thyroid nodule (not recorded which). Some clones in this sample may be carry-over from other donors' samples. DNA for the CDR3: TGTGCCAGCTCACCACGGGGGAGCTCTGGGGCCAACGTCCTGACTTTC. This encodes CASSPRGSSGANVLTF.